The entry below describes one TCR beta chain. Which antigen it targets is not known. No much larger clone is present one base from it, and per-base qualities are unavailable. TCR beta CDR3 regions were amplified from RNA transcripts. A first-round RT-PCR of the TCR CDR3 used the HTBI primer set with the Qiagen OneStep RT-PCR kit. Libraries were constructed in a second round of multiplex PCR, after which size selection and purification were carried out. Libraries were sequenced paired-end with 100 bp reads on an Illumina HiSeq2000. Processing in the source paper ran as follows. SOAPnuke was used to process the raw data, removing reads that contained adapters or uncalled bases, had a mean Phred below 15, or lacked an exact match to the constant primer or identifier. High-quality paired reads were merged with COPE v1.2.5, and unique nucleotide sequences were defined as clonotypes. MiTCR v1.1 was used to align clonotypes to the IMGT TRBV, TRBD and TRBJ reference segments. Analysis was restricted to V-J combinations with a frequency above 0.0001, which covered roughly 99% of repertoires. A TCS score was defined as the ratio between F50 (clonal expansion) and ExV (chaos), using BLOSUM62-based TCRdist between CDR3 peptides within each V-J. Welch's t-statistics and random forest reduced 514 V-J features to 13, which were used in a naive Bayes classifier (R e1071). TCRdb reprocessing: public reads trimmed at Q25 with fastp, clones called with MiXCR, in-frame beta chains kept. CDR3 protein duplicates are merged, each entry listing the most common genes and DNA. The V and J calls were not made by the authors but by TCRdb's processing. The sample includes 330,000 or so distinct CDR3 sequences, with 15% to 20% observed a single time. In total, the top ten clones hold under 45% of the sample.

These data come from a study of T cells in Graves' hyperthyroidism and ophthalmopathy (dated by TCRdb to 2018 to 2020). Some background on the complete study: Peripheral blood was collected at initial diagnosis, before any treatment. The roughly 90 discovery patients were divided at random into training and test sets in a 7:3 ratio. An independent validation cohort of around 19 hyperthyroidism patients and about 16 patients who later progressed to ophthalmopathy tested prospective prediction of ophthalmopathy. In over five Graves' hyperthyroidism patients, the study also compared T-cell repertoires from thyroid tissue with T-cell repertoires from blood. Following sampling, methimazole starting at 30 mg daily was given to hyperthyroidism patients, and high-dose intravenous methylprednisolone was given to ophthalmopathy patients. To identify distinguishing TCR V-J signatures, a discovery cohort of some 100 patients was used, comprising 40 to 45 with Graves' ophthalmopathy and around 57 with stable Graves' hyperthyroidism. The paper reports TCR Vbeta CDR3 sequencing of approximately 130 peripheral blood samples: over 40 ophthalmopathy, 75 to 80 hyperthyroidism and around 17 progressor patients.

Overall study outcomes, separate from this receptor: A model built on a 13 V-J signature distinguished ophthalmopathy from stable hyperthyroidism, reaching 85% to 90% sensitivity and about 81% specificity in cross-validation and 80%/75% in testing. In validation, progression to ophthalmopathy was predicted by the model with around 70% sensitivity and 72.22% specificity, a median of roughly 6 months before onset. Sample size was not statistically predetermined, and blinding of investigators to group allocation was not performed. Most expanded thyroid clonotypes (frequency above 0.001) were also found in blood, which suggests that blood repertoires may mirror thyroid immune responses.

Ophthalmopathy patients had moderately to severely active disease, Clinical Activity Score of at least 3, NOSPECS grade of at least 4, and duration under 3 months. Patients with uncontrolled infections, other autoimmune diseases, pregnancy or lactation were excluded. Clinical symptoms, serum thyroxine and TRAb, thyroid ultrasound, and orbital computed tomography formed the basis for the diagnoses. PBMCs were isolated from about 10 ml of fresh peripheral blood by Ficoll-Paque density gradient centrifugation. Total RNA was extracted with Trizol reagent, and quality was checked on an Agilent 2100 Bioanalyzer. Taken from cysteine to phenylalanine, the CDR3 has 16 residues. Only the CDR3 part of the read is kept: 48 bases, read in frame from the first base. CDR1 is given as MNHEY and CDR2 as SVGAGI, both from the germline V gene. V was cut back by 2 bases and J by 0 bases, leaving a gap of 14 bases between them.

The sample was blood. The chain couples TRBV6-5 to TRBJ2-7; the D gene cannot be named for sure. The clonotype comes from a man aged 50-59 years with Graves' ophthalmopathy. The CDR3 reads CASSYAQTALSYEQYF. The base sequence is TGTGCCAGCAGTTACGCTCAAACAGCCCTCTCCTACGAGCAGTACTTC.